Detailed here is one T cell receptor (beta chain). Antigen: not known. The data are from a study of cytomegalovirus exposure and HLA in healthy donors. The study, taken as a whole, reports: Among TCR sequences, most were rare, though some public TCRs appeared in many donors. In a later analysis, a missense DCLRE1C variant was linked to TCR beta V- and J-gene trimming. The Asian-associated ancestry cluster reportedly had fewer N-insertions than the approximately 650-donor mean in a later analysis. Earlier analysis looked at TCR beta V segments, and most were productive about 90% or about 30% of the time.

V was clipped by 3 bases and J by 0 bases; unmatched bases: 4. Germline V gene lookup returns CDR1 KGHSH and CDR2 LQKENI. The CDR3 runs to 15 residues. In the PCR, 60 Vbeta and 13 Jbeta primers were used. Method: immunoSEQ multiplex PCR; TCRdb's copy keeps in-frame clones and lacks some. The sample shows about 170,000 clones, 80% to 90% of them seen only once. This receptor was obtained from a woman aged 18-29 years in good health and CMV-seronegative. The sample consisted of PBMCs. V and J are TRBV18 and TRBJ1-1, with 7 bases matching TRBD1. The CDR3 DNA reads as TGTGCCAGCTCACCTTCGACAGGGATGAACACTGAAGCTTTCTTT. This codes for CASSPSTGMNTEAFF.